A single sample is the source of the 16 T cell receptor beta chains below, sequenced in a study of cytomegalovirus exposure and HLA in healthy donors (TCRdb year 2017). The library was prepared using the immunoSEQ multiplex PCR assay. TCRdb took this table from immuneACCESS and kept in-frame rearrangements with V and J called. Such tables lack part of the clones; where checked against another copy, unresolved V genes explain under half of the gap, and the rest is unexplained. The sample table records hundreds of thousands of clones; roughly 89% of these occur just once. Around 0.8% of the sample goes to the ten largest clones. Input material: PBMCs. These receptors were obtained from a woman in her late teens or twenties in good health and CMV-seronegative.

The chain carries TRBV10-1 and TRBJ2-3, with 13 bases identical to TRBD2. The J segment lost 2 bases and the V segment lost 4 bases, leaving 3 bases of the junction unmatched. Germline CDR1 is WNHNN and CDR2 is SYGVQD (reference sequence). The CDR3 loop spans 16 amino acids. CDR3 residues: CASSGTSGGYTDTQYF. The DNA of the CDR3 is TGCGCCAGCAGTGGGACTAGCGGGGGATACACAGATACGCAGTATTTT.

The chain couples TRBV7-9 to TRBJ1-4; tentatively, D is TRBD1 (6 bases). The V and J ends lost 1 base and 7 bases respectively, with 13 bases between them. Germline V gene data show CDR1 as SEHNR and CDR2 as FQNEAQ (reference sequence). The CDR3 is made up of 15 amino acids. The CDR3 reads CASSLVGGLGEKLFF. The DNA for the CDR3 is TGTGCCAGCAGCTTAGTCGGGGGGCTAGGTGAAAAACTGTTTTTT.

The chain links TRBV10-3 to TRBJ2-5; D perhaps matches TRBD2 (5 bases). Germline V gives CDR1 ENHRY, CDR2 SYGVKD. V was pared by 2 bases and J by 4 bases, with 5 bases between. The CDR3 runs to 12 residues. As DNA, the CDR3 is TGTGCCATCAGTGAGGAGGGAGAGACCCAGTACTTC. This sequence encodes CAISEEGETQYF.

This clone was seen just once. V and J are TRBV4-1 and TRBJ1-1; D is unclear. Germline lookup yields CDR1 MGHRA and CDR2 YSYEKL. This CDR3 is built from 16 residues. Deletions cut 0 bases from V and 0 bases from J, with 11 bases between. The CDR3 DNA sequence: TGCGCCAGCAGCCAAGATCGGAGGCAGTTGAACACTGAAGCTTTCTTT. It codes for CASSQDRRQLNTEAFF.

The V and J genes are TRBV2 and TRBJ2-1; D uncertain. Looked up from germline, CDR1 is SNHLY and CDR2 is FYNNEI. The CDR3 runs 13 residues. V dropped 4 bases and J dropped 7 bases, with 11 bases sitting between them. The CDR3 reads CASSGFWANEQFF. DNA of the CDR3: TGTGCCAGCAGTGGATTTTGGGCAAATGAGCAGTTCTTC.

The chain has TRBV6-1 and TRBJ2-7, with D possibly being TRBD1 (6 bases). Germline CDR1 is MNHNS and CDR2 is SASEGT. The CDR3 sequence is 13 residues long. V was pared by 8 bases and J by 3 bases, with 14 bases between. CDR3 sequence reads: CASARTEFYEQYF. The DNA of the CDR3 is TGTGCCAGCGCTAGGACAGAATTCTACGAGCAGTACTTC.

V gene TRBV6-6 combines with J gene TRBJ2-2, with 8 bases identical to TRBD2. Germline lookup yields CDR1 MNHNY and CDR2 SVGAGI (reference sequence). The ends lost 6 bases at V and 7 bases at J; junction bases unmatched: 13. CDR3 length equals 16 residues. The CDR3 nucleotides are TGTGCCAGCAGCAGGGCCGGGAGGGCCGTTATCGGGGAGCTGTTTTTT. This encodes CASSRAGRAVIGELFF.

V and J are TRBV5-6 and TRBJ2-3; D not certain. V shed 2 bases and J shed 4 bases, with 8 bases lying between them. CDR1 and CDR2 from the germline V gene are SGHDT and YYEEEE. This CDR3 spans 13 amino acids. In nucleotides, the CDR3 is TGTGCCAGCAGCTTTGAAAGCTCAGATACGCAGTATTTT. It specifies CASSFESSDTQYF.

This chain links TRBV5-5 with TRBJ2-7; maybe TRBD2 (5 bases). Germline V CDR1 and CDR2: SGHKS, YYEKEE (reference sequence). V was cut by 1 base and J by 4 bases, with 12 bases left in between. The CDR3 totals 14 residues. The CDR3: CASSLSLRGYEQYF. The CDR3 DNA follows: TGTGCCAGCAGCTTGTCTCTCCGAGGGTACGAGCAGTACTTC.

The CDR3 nucleotides read TGCGCCAGCAGCCAAGATCCCCCGGGGAGCTCCTACAATGAGCAGTTCTTC. This encodes CASSQDPPGSSYNEQFF. The chain is built from TRBV4-1 and TRBJ2-1, with D maybe TRBD2 (5 bases). Germline V gene sequence: CDR1 MGHRA, CDR2 YSYEKL. The CDR3 consists of 17 residues. V shed 0 bases and J shed 0 bases, with 12 bases lying between them.

This chain links TRBV5-1 with TRBJ1-4; 7 positions agree with TRBD1. This CDR3 contains 13 residues. Germline-derived CDR1 and CDR2 are SGHRS and YFSETQ. V shed 4 bases and J 8 bases; nucleotides not matched to a gene: 5. This chain's CDR3 is CASSRTGEEKLFF. CDR3 DNA: TGCGCCAGCAGCAGAACAGGGGAGGAAAAACTGTTTTTT.

The J gene is TRBJ2-1, the V gene TRBV7-3; D not resolved. Between the trimmed V and J ends, which lost 8 bases and 2 bases, there was a span of 13 bases. The CDR3 runs to 14 residues. CDR1 is SGHTA and CDR2 is FQGTGA in the germline V gene. In DNA form, the CDR3 reads TGTGCCAGCTCCGAGACACCTGCCTACAATGAGCAGTTCTTC. It is translated as CASSETPAYNEQFF. The entire variable domain, with the rest obtained from reference TRBV7-3 and TRBJ2-1, is as follows: GAGVSQTPSNKVTEKGKYVELRCDPISGHTALYWYRQSLGQGPEFLIYFQGTGAADDSGLPNDRFFAVRPEGSVSTLKIQRTERGDSAVYLCASSETPAYNEQFFGPGTRLTVL.

The rearrangement joins TRBV10-3 to TRBJ1-2; TRBD1 might be the D (5 bases). Germline V lookup: CDR1 ENHRY, CDR2 SYGVKD. The CDR3 spans 13 residues. V lost 3 bases and J 3 bases, leaving 8 bases between the germline ends. The CDR3 DNA sequence: TGTGCCATCAGTGAAACAGGCTACTATGGCTACACCTTC. Its translation: CAISETGYYGYTF.

The chain joins TRBV25-1 to TRBJ2-7, with 7 bases fitting TRBD1. The CDR3 contains 14 residues. Germline CDR1 is MGHDK and CDR2 is SYGVNS. The junction had 5 bases not matched to a gene; V was cut back by 6 bases and J by 0 bases. CDR3 in DNA: TGTGCCAGCAGCCCGGGACAGAGCTCCTACGAGCAGTACTTC. It codes for CASSPGQSSYEQYF.

In DNA, the CDR3 is TGTGCCAGCAGTGACTCCCCTAGCGGGGGGGGAGATACGCAGTATTTT. Its translation: CASSDSPSGGGDTQYF. The chain has TRBV6-4 and TRBJ2-3, with 12 positions matching TRBD2. J lost 5 bases, V lost 0 bases, and 3 bases had no gene match. Germline CDR1 and CDR2: MRHNA and SNTAGT. This CDR3 comprises 16 residues.

The V and J genes are TRBV5-4 and TRBJ1-6; TRBD1 agrees at 8 bases. The CDR3 runs to 20 residues. Germline V gene sequence: CDR1 SGHNT, CDR2 YYREEE (reference sequence). With 4 bases clipped from V and 0 bases from J, the junction kept 15 bases outside the gene matches. In nucleotides, the CDR3 is TGTGCCAGCAGCGACTACAGGGGGACTTTCCCTAGCTCCTATAATTCACCCCTCCACTTT. It yields the protein CASSDYRGTFPSSYNSPLHF.